These 2 T cell receptor beta chains were all obtained from the same sample, sequenced in a study of T-cell reconstitution after alpha-beta-depleted transplantation in children. Unique molecular identifiers were incorporated during preparation of the TCRbeta library. MiXCR, applied by TCRdb to the PCR reads, yields one record per CDR3 protein. The profile shows about 460,000 distinct CDR3 sequences, about an eighth of them singletons. This specimen consisted of PBMCs, mostly from graft donor cells, obtained 180 days after TCRalphabeta/CD19-depleted stem cell transplant. These receptors came from a female patient aged 2 to 10 who had a stem cell transplant for aplastic anemia, so the T cells may come from the graft donor.

The sample holds a few counts of this clonotype. V is TRBV7-3 and J is TRBJ2-3; TRBD2 agrees at 7 bases. Germline CDR1 is SGHTA and CDR2 is FQGTGA. The length of the CDR3 is 14 residues. The V and J ends lost 9 bases and 5 bases, in that order; junction bases with no gene match: 11. The CDR3 reads CASGGGPAGDTQYF. Written as DNA, the CDR3 is TGTGCCAGTGGGGGGGGACCCGCGGGAGATACGCAGTATTTT.

This clonotype has ten or more counts. V usage is TRBV15 and J usage is TRBJ2-7; 9 bases line up with TRBD1. CDR1 LNHNV and CDR2 YYDKDF come from the germline V gene (reference sequence). This CDR3 has 14 residues. Unmatched junction bases numbered 2, after V lost 3 bases and J lost 2 bases. CDR3 loop: CATSRGQGTYEQYF. CDR3 sequence (DNA): TGTGCCACCAGCAGGGGACAGGGAACCTACGAGCAGTACTTC. Using reference TRBV15 and TRBJ2-7 for the parts outside the CDR3, the full variable domain is DAMVIQNPRYQVTQFGKPVTLSCSQTLNHNVMYWYQQKSSQAPKLLFHYYDKDFNNEADTPDNFQSRRPNTSFCFLDIRSPGLGDTAMYLCATSRGQGTYEQYFGPGTRLTVT.